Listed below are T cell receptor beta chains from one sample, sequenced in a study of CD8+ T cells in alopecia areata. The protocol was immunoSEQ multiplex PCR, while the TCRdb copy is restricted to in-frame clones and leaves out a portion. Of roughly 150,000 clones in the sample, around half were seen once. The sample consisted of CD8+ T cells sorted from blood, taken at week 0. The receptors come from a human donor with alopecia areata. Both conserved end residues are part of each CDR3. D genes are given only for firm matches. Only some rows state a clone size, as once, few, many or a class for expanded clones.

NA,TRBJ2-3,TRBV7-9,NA,CASSSIDTQYF,TGTGCCAGCAGCTCTATAGATACGCAGTATTTT
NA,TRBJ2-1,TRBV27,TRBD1,CASLALQGKQFF,TGTGCCAGCCTTGCCCTACAGGGGAAGCAGTTCTTC
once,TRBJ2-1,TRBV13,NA,CASSLGRGANEQFF,TGTGCCAGCAGCTTAGGGAGAGGAGCAAATGAGCAGTTCTTC
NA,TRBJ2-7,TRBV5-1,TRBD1,CASSFGTGSYEQYF,TGCGCCAGCAGCTTCGGGACAGGATCCTACGAGCAGTACTTC
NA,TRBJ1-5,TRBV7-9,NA,CASSRDGDFPQHF,TGTGCCAGCAGCCGGGACGGCGATTTTCCCCAGCATTTT
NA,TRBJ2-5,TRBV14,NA,CAKQGAGAQYF,TGTGCCAAACAGGGCGCCGGAGCCCAGTACTTC
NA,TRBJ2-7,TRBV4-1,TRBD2,CASSQDSPAGGPYEQYF,TGCGCCAGCAGCCAAGATAGTCCAGCGGGGGGGCCCTACGAGCAGTACTTC
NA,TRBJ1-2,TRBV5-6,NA,CASSLGTNYGYTF,TGTGCCAGCAGCCTAGGGACTAACTATGGCTACACCTTC
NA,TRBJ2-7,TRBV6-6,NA,CASRELDNYEQYF,TGTGCCAGCAGAGAACTAGATAACTACGAGCAGTACTTC
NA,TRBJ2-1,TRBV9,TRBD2,CASSPGGGDEQFF,TGTGCCAGCAGCCCTGGGGGGGGAGATGAGCAGTTCTTC
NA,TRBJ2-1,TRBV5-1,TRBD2,CASSLGRLGLANEQFF,TGCGCCAGCAGCCTGGGGAGATTGGGACTAGCCAATGAGCAGTTCTTC
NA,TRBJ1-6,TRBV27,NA,CASSLYREGSPLHF,TGTGCCAGCAGTTTATACAGGGAAGGTTCACCCCTCCACTTT